These T cell receptor beta chains were read from a single sample in a study of regulatory T cells in long-lasting Graves disease. TCRdb independently ran MiXCR on the multiplex PCR reads; one entry per CDR3 protein. The sample gives about 540,000 distinct CDR3 sequences, roughly 14% of which show up once; roughly 9.7% is in the top ten. This same sample was also taken into another study, of T cells in Graves' hyperthyroidism and ophthalmopathy.

This sample comprised peripheral blood mononuclear cells (PBMCs), obtained at new diagnosis, from a patient treated with antithyroid drugs. The receptors come from a man in his thirties or forties with Graves disease. Both conserved end residues are part of each CDR3. D genes are given only for firm matches. Only part of the rows carry a size: once, few, many, or a class if the clone is expanded.

V gene: TRBV27; J gene: TRBJ2-7; clone size: .; D gene: .; CDR3 protein: CASSLSRFPNEQYF; CDR3 DNA: TGTGCCAGCAGTTTATCTCGATTTCCCAACGAGCAGTACTTC
V gene: TRBV9; J gene: TRBJ2-2; clone size: .; D gene: .; CDR3 protein: CASSVQGENTGELFF; CDR3 DNA: TGTGCCAGCAGCGTCCAGGGTGAGAACACCGGGGAGCTGTTTTTT
V gene: TRBV30; J gene: TRBJ2-2; clone size: few; D gene: .; CDR3 protein: CAWSPVMTGELFF; CDR3 DNA: TGTGCCTGGAGTCCTGTGATGACCGGGGAGCTGTTTTTT
V gene: TRBV20-1; J gene: TRBJ2-2; clone size: many; D gene: TRBD2; CDR3 protein: CSASLAGGGNTGELFF; CDR3 DNA: TGCAGTGCTTCCTTAGCGGGAGGGGGGAACACCGGGGAGCTGTTTTTT
V gene: TRBV6-1; J gene: TRBJ2-2; clone size: few; D gene: .; CDR3 protein: CASSQGGVGELFF; CDR3 DNA: TGTGCCAGCAGCCAGGGGGGGGTCGGGGAGCTGTTTTTT
V gene: TRBV20-1; J gene: TRBJ2-3; clone size: .; D gene: .; CDR3 protein: CSATGGWTQYF; CDR3 DNA: TGCAGTGCCACGGGGGGCTGGACGCAGTATTTT
V gene: TRBV12-3/TRBV12-4; J gene: TRBJ1-5; clone size: many; D gene: TRBD1; CDR3 protein: CASRSGQGLNQPQHF; CDR3 DNA: TGTGCCAGCAGATCGGGACAGGGTTTAAATCAGCCCCAGCATTTT
V gene: TRBV14; J gene: TRBJ1-1; clone size: few; D gene: TRBD1; CDR3 protein: CASSHTGAEAFF; CDR3 DNA: TGTGCCAGCAGCCATACAGGGGCTGAAGCTTTCTTT
V gene: TRBV28; J gene: TRBJ2-5; clone size: many; D gene: .; CDR3 protein: CASSLLPRRGLETQYF; CDR3 DNA: TGTGCCAGCAGTTTACTCCCCCGAAGGGGTCTTGAGACCCAGTACTTC
V gene: TRBV7-2; J gene: TRBJ2-1; clone size: many; D gene: TRBD2; CDR3 protein: CASSLSSGLYNEQFF; CDR3 DNA: TGTGCCAGCAGCTTAAGTAGCGGGCTCTACAATGAGCAGTTCTTC
V gene: TRBV30; J gene: TRBJ1-5; clone size: few; D gene: .; CDR3 protein: CAWSVLKRDHYSNQPQHF; CDR3 DNA: TGTGCCTGGAGTGTACTCAAGAGGGACCACTATAGCAATCAGCCCCAGCATTTT
V gene: TRBV29-1; J gene: TRBJ2-2; clone size: many; D gene: .; CDR3 protein: CSVDADGRGFRTGELFF; CDR3 DNA: TGCAGCGTTGATGCTGATGGACGGGGGTTTCGGACCGGGGAGCTGTTTTTT
V gene: TRBV30; J gene: TRBJ1-5; clone size: .; D gene: .; CDR3 protein: CAWGEGGGGQPQHF; CDR3 DNA: TGTGCCTGGGGGGAGGGCGGGGGAGGTCAGCCCCAGCATTTT
V gene: TRBV12-3/TRBV12-4; J gene: TRBJ1-1; clone size: many; D gene: TRBD1; CDR3 protein: CASSFRPAGQGGSFF; CDR3 DNA: TGTGCCAGCAGTTTCCGTCCCGCGGGACAGGGAGGTTCTTTCTTT
V gene: TRBV12-3/TRBV12-4; J gene: TRBJ2-1; clone size: many; D gene: .; CDR3 protein: CASRSDPDMESHNEQFF; CDR3 DNA: TGTGCCAGCAGGAGCGACCCCGACATGGAGTCTCACAATGAGCAGTTCTTC
V gene: TRBV3-1; J gene: TRBJ2-2; clone size: many; D gene: .; CDR3 protein: CASSQGRTAGELFF; CDR3 DNA: TGTGCCAGCAGCCAAGGCAGAACTGCCGGGGAGCTGTTTTTT
V gene: TRBV9; J gene: TRBJ1-6; clone size: many; D gene: .; CDR3 protein: CASSVGGVTPLHF; CDR3 DNA: TGTGCCAGCAGCGTAGGAGGAGTGACACCCCTCCACTTT
V gene: TRBV20-1; J gene: TRBJ2-7; clone size: many; D gene: TRBD1; CDR3 protein: CSAKKLPGQSSYEQYF; CDR3 DNA: TGCAGTGCTAAAAAGCTACCGGGACAGAGCTCCTACGAGCAGTACTTC
V gene: TRBV12-3/TRBV12-4; J gene: TRBJ2-7; clone size: many; D gene: TRBD2; CDR3 protein: CASSGLAVAYEQYF; CDR3 DNA: TGTGCCAGCAGTGGACTAGCGGTTGCCTACGAGCAGTACTTC
V gene: TRBV25-1; J gene: TRBJ2-5; clone size: few; D gene: TRBD1; CDR3 protein: CASSESRGLETQYF; CDR3 DNA: TGTGCCAGCAGTGAATCCAGGGGGTTGGAGACCCAGTACTTC
V gene: TRBV20-1; J gene: TRBJ2-7; clone size: many; D gene: .; CDR3 protein: CSAPGTLSSYEQYF; CDR3 DNA: TGCAGTGCTCCTGGGACGCTCAGCTCCTACGAGCAGTACTTC
V gene: TRBV9; J gene: TRBJ2-5; clone size: .; D gene: TRBD2; CDR3 protein: CASSVRASGTETQYF; CDR3 DNA: TGTGCCAGCAGCGTAAGGGCTAGCGGGACGGAGACCCAGTACTTC
V gene: TRBV19; J gene: TRBJ2-1; clone size: few; D gene: .; CDR3 protein: CASRVGGNYNEQFF; CDR3 DNA: TGTGCCAGCAGAGTGGGCGGGAACTACAATGAGCAGTTCTTC
V gene: TRBV28; J gene: TRBJ2-4; clone size: many; D gene: TRBD1; CDR3 protein: CASSLIPPNPTGGYFIQYF; CDR3 DNA: TGTGCCAGCAGTTTAATCCCACCAAATCCCACAGGGGGCTATTTTATTCAGTACTTC
V gene: TRBV2; J gene: TRBJ2-7; clone size: many; D gene: TRBD1; CDR3 protein: CATSRDRASEQYF; CDR3 DNA: TGTGCCACCTCCCGGGACAGGGCCTCTGAGCAGTACTTC
V gene: TRBV10-1; J gene: TRBJ2-3; clone size: many; D gene: .; CDR3 protein: CASSEQKLGGTDTQYF; CDR3 DNA: TGCGCCAGCAGTGAGCAAAAGCTGGGGGGCACAGATACGCAGTATTTT
V gene: TRBV20-1; J gene: TRBJ2-7; clone size: .; D gene: .; CDR3 protein: CSARLGGAGNEQYF; CDR3 DNA: TGCAGTGCTAGACTGGGGGGGGCTGGGAACGAGCAGTACTTC
V gene: TRBV10-2; J gene: TRBJ2-3; clone size: few; D gene: .; CDR3 protein: CASSLDHTQYF; CDR3 DNA: TGCGCCAGCTCGCTGGACCATACGCAGTATTTT
V gene: TRBV20-1; J gene: TRBJ2-4; clone size: many; D gene: .; CDR3 protein: CSPSQAGLRVKNIQYF; CDR3 DNA: TGCAGTCCCTCCCAGGCGGGACTTCGGGTCAAAAACATTCAGTACTTC
V gene: TRBV2; J gene: TRBJ2-3; clone size: many; D gene: TRBD2; CDR3 protein: CASSDSGLAFSTDTQYF; CDR3 DNA: TGTGCCAGCAGTGACTCCGGACTAGCGTTTAGCACAGATACGCAGTATTTT
V gene: TRBV20-1; J gene: TRBJ2-2; clone size: few; D gene: TRBD2; CDR3 protein: CSARERGGRAWGGELFF; CDR3 DNA: TGCAGTGCTAGAGAGAGGGGCGGGAGGGCCTGGGGGGGGGAGCTGTTTTTT
V gene: TRBV10-3; J gene: TRBJ2-3; clone size: many; D gene: .; CDR3 protein: CAISKAERADTQYF; CDR3 DNA: TGTGCCATCAGTAAAGCGGAACGCGCAGATACGCAGTATTTT
V gene: TRBV28; J gene: TRBJ2-5; clone size: many; D gene: TRBD2; CDR3 protein: CASSSTSGSGETQYF; CDR3 DNA: TGTGCCAGCAGTTCGACTAGCGGGAGCGGGGAGACCCAGTACTTC
V gene: TRBV30; J gene: TRBJ1-5; clone size: .; D gene: TRBD1; CDR3 protein: CAWPIGQGENQPQHF; CDR3 DNA: TGTGCCTGGCCGATCGGGCAGGGGGAGAATCAGCCCCAGCATTTT
V gene: TRBV19; J gene: TRBJ1-6; clone size: .; D gene: .; CDR3 protein: CASIGRNYNSPLHF; CDR3 DNA: TGTGCCAGTATCGGACGGAATTATAATTCACCCCTCCACTTT
V gene: TRBV6-5; J gene: TRBJ1-6; clone size: .; D gene: .; CDR3 protein: CASSYLKSNSPLHF; CDR3 DNA: TGTGCCAGCAGTTACCTGAAGTCGAATTCACCCCTCCACTTT
V gene: TRBV7-9; J gene: TRBJ1-5; clone size: many; D gene: TRBD1; CDR3 protein: CASSLVGQGGSNQPQHF; CDR3 DNA: TGTGCCAGCAGCTTAGTCGGACAGGGAGGGAGCAATCAGCCCCAGCATTTT
V gene: TRBV27; J gene: TRBJ2-7; clone size: many; D gene: .; CDR3 protein: CASQTGRSSYEQYF; CDR3 DNA: TGTGCCAGCCAAACGGGACGGAGCTCCTACGAGCAGTACTTC
V gene: TRBV20-1; J gene: TRBJ2-1; clone size: many; D gene: .; CDR3 protein: CSARPGTVYNEQFF; CDR3 DNA: TGCAGTGCTAGACCAGGGACGGTCTACAATGAGCAGTTCTTC
V gene: TRBV7-3; J gene: TRBJ1-1; clone size: many; D gene: .; CDR3 protein: CASSPPPKTEAFF; CDR3 DNA: TGTGCCAGCAGCCCGCCGCCAAAAACGGAAGCTTTCTTT
V gene: TRBV6-1; J gene: TRBJ2-2; clone size: .; D gene: .; CDR3 protein: CASTAGLYTGELFF; CDR3 DNA: TGTGCCAGCACCGCGGGACTTTACACCGGGGAGCTGTTTTTT
V gene: TRBV27; J gene: TRBJ2-7; clone size: many; D gene: .; CDR3 protein: CASSLEGWGYEQYF; CDR3 DNA: TGTGCCAGCAGTTTAGAGGGATGGGGCTACGAGCAGTACTTC
V gene: TRBV12-3/TRBV12-4; J gene: TRBJ2-5; clone size: many; D gene: TRBD2; CDR3 protein: CASSLWGTSGRQETQYF; CDR3 DNA: TGTGCCAGCAGTTTATGGGGGACTAGCGGGAGGCAAGAGACCCAGTACTTC
V gene: TRBV18; J gene: TRBJ1-1; clone size: .; D gene: .; CDR3 protein: CASSPPAPNTEAFF; CDR3 DNA: TGTGCCAGCTCACCCCCGGCCCCGAACACTGAAGCTTTCTTT
V gene: TRBV9; J gene: TRBJ2-5; clone size: many; D gene: TRBD2; CDR3 protein: CASSPEGLAEWRETQYF; CDR3 DNA: TGTGCCAGCAGCCCCGAGGGACTAGCGGAATGGAGGGAGACCCAGTACTTC
V gene: TRBV2; J gene: TRBJ2-7; clone size: many; D gene: .; CDR3 protein: CAIFRDYEQYF; CDR3 DNA: TGTGCCATCTTCCGCGATTACGAGCAGTACTTC
V gene: TRBV5-5; J gene: TRBJ2-3; clone size: .; D gene: .; CDR3 protein: CASTLYREDTQYF; CDR3 DNA: TGTGCCAGCACCCTATACAGGGAAGATACGCAGTATTTT
V gene: TRBV5-6; J gene: TRBJ2-4; clone size: .; D gene: .; CDR3 protein: CASSLEGTEGF; CDR3 DNA: TGTGCCAGCAGCTTGGAAGGGACTGAGGGCTTC
V gene: TRBV10-2; J gene: TRBJ2-1; clone size: .; D gene: .; CDR3 protein: CASSETGISYNEQSF; CDR3 DNA: TGCGCCAGCAGTGAGACCGGGATATCCTACAATGAGCAGTCCTTC
V gene: TRBV5-4; J gene: TRBJ2-1; clone size: .; D gene: TRBD2; CDR3 protein: CASSPAGGEYNEQFF; CDR3 DNA: TGTGCCAGCAGCCCGGCGGGGGGGGAATACAATGAGCAGTTCTTC
V gene: TRBV20-1; J gene: TRBJ2-3; clone size: .; D gene: TRBD2; CDR3 protein: CSGREGPPDTQYF; CDR3 DNA: TGCAGTGGGCGGGAGGGCCCTCCAGATACGCAGTATTTT
V gene: TRBV7-2; J gene: TRBJ2-5; clone size: many; D gene: TRBD2; CDR3 protein: CASSPGGTSLYETQYF; CDR3 DNA: TGTGCCAGCAGCCCGGGCGGGACTAGCTTGTACGAGACCCAGTACTTC
V gene: TRBV3-1; J gene: TRBJ2-7; clone size: many; D gene: .; CDR3 protein: CASSRLPDRKNSYEQYF; CDR3 DNA: TGTGCCAGCAGCCGGCTCCCAGACAGGAAGAACTCCTACGAGCAGTACTTC
V gene: TRBV12-3/TRBV12-4; J gene: TRBJ2-1; clone size: many; D gene: TRBD2; CDR3 protein: CASTISGGNYNEQFF; CDR3 DNA: TGTGCCAGCACCATTAGCGGGGGGAATTACAATGAGCAGTTCTTC
V gene: TRBV27; J gene: TRBJ2-5; clone size: many; D gene: TRBD2; CDR3 protein: CASMGLAEETQYF; CDR3 DNA: TGTGCCAGCATGGGACTAGCGGAAGAGACCCAGTACTTC
V gene: TRBV3-1; J gene: TRBJ1-1; clone size: many; D gene: .; CDR3 protein: CASSPANRDTEAFF; CDR3 DNA: TGTGCCAGCAGCCCCGCCAACCGGGACACTGAAGCTTTCTTT
V gene: TRBV11-2; J gene: TRBJ2-7; clone size: many; D gene: .; CDR3 protein: CASSPRVDSSYEQYF; CDR3 DNA: TGTGCCAGCAGCCCCCGAGTGGATAGCTCCTACGAGCAGTACTTC